The clone carrying this T cell receptor beta chain was detected once. Its antigen is undetermined. Assay: immunoSEQ multiplex PCR; the TCRdb copy retains only in-frame clones and omits some. The sample yields 20,000 to 25,000 clones, roughly 76% seen once. The data belong to a study of vaccination effects on CD4 cells after COVID-19. Antigen-specific CD4+ T cells were first expanded with viral peptide pools by the ViraFEST assay and only then sequenced. Cultured cells yielded isolated CD4+ T cells after roughly 11 days. Previously uninfected by SARS-CoV-2, the vaccine recipients also showed negative nucleocapsid antibodies. Germline-derived CDR1 and CDR2 are KGHDR and SFDVKD. V lost 3 bases to trimming and J lost 4 bases, with 17 bases between them. This CDR3 has 16 residues.

Sequences were derived from CD4+ T cells from PBMCs cultured with SARS-CoV-2 spike peptides, sampled before COVID-19 vaccination. The origin of this receptor is a human donor who received a COVID-19 vaccine. V and J are TRBV24-1 and TRBJ1-2; a possible D gene is TRBD1 (6 bases). CDR3 protein: CATSDHDRTAAYGYTF. Here the CDR3 DNA reads TGTGCCACCAGTGATCATGACAGGACGGCTGCCTATGGCTACACCTTC.